The next 26 T cell receptor beta chains were all read from a single sample in a study of PD-1 blockade in mismatch repair-deficient tumors. The protocol was immunoSEQ multiplex PCR, while the TCRdb copy is restricted to in-frame clones and leaves out a portion. In the table there are tens of thousands of clones, 84% of which are singletons. The sample consisted of PBMCs, taken before pembrolizumab treatment. These receptors were taken from an adult with mismatch repair-deficient cancer.

The rearrangement uses TRBV19 and TRBJ2-7; D is perhaps TRBD2 (6 bases). This CDR3 region has 13 residues. Trimming took off 5 bases at V and 7 bases at J, with 15 bases between the two ends. CDR1 and CDR2 (germline): LNHDA, SQIVND (reference sequence). The CDR3 spells CASSVGPRGEQYF. The CDR3 DNA follows: TGTGCCAGTAGTGTAGGACCCCGGGGGGAGCAGTACTTC.

CDR3 sequence: CASSQEGGSSPADTQYF. The CDR3 bases are TGTGCCAGCAGCCAAGAGGGCGGGAGTTCCCCGGCAGATACGCAGTATTTT. The V call is TRBV4-2, the J call TRBJ2-3; TRBD2 agrees at 7 bases. J gave up 4 bases and V 0 bases, and 10 bases lay outside the gene matches. Germline CDR1 is LGHNA and CDR2 is YNFKEQ. The CDR3 consists of 17 residues.

DNA for the CDR3: TGTGCCAGCACCGTGGACAGAGCTGATGGCTACACCTTC. This sequence encodes CASTVDRADGYTF. This sequence joins TRBV28 and TRBJ1-2, with a possible D match to TRBD1 (6 bases). The V gene lost 7 bases and the J gene lost 6 bases, with 15 bases spanning the gap. Germline V gene sequence: CDR1 MDHEN, CDR2 SYDVKM. The CDR3 loop spans 13 amino acids.

This chain links TRBV7-2 with TRBJ1-5; TRBD1 matches 8 bases. This CDR3 contains 17 residues. The V gene end was trimmed by 5 bases and the J gene end by 1 base; junction bases not matched to a gene: 10. Germline assignment: CDR1 SGHTA and CDR2 FQGNSA. The DNA of the CDR3 is TGTGCCAGCAGCACCCGGACAGGGATGCGGAGCAATCAGCCCCAGCATTTT. Translated, it gives CASSTRTGMRSNQPQHF.

This sequence joins TRBV14 and TRBJ2-7; TRBD2 aligns across 10 bases. Germline loops: CDR1 SGHDN, CDR2 FVKESK. V was pared by 6 bases and J by 6 bases, with 8 bases of the junction left unmatched. The CDR3 is 14 residues long. The CDR3 DNA reads as TGTGCCAGCAGTCTAGCGGGAGTACCCCTCGAGCAGTACTTC. Protein product: CASSLAGVPLEQYF. Full variable domain (outside the CDR3, taken from reference TRBV14 and TRBJ2-7): EAGVTQFPSHSVIEKGQTVTLRCDPISGHDNLYWYRRVMGKEIKFLLHFVKESKQDESGMPNNRFLAERTGGTYSTLKVQPAELEDSGVYFCASSLAGVPLEQYFGPGTRLTVT.

The chain recombines TRBV7-2 with TRBJ1-2; tentatively, D is TRBD1 (5 bases). Trimming left V 4 bases short and J 7 bases short, with 16 bases between. This CDR3 is built from 14 residues. CDR1 and CDR2 (germline): SGHTA, FQGNSA. The DNA of the CDR3 is TGTGCCAGCAGCTCGACCCCAGGGTTAGCTGGCTACACCTTC. Its protein product is CASSSTPGLAGYTF. Filled out from reference TRBV7-2 and TRBJ1-2, the complete variable domain reads GAGVSQSPSNKVTEKGKDVELRCDPISGHTALYWYRQSLGQGLEFLIYFQGNSAPDKSGLPSDRFSAERTGGSVSTLTIQRTQQEDSAVYLCASSSTPGLAGYTFGSGTRLTVV.

This clone has just one count. The chain employs TRBV6-5 and TRBJ2-4, with TRBD2 matching over 13 bases. The CDR3 is 15 residues long. Losses at the gene ends were 6 bases for V and 9 bases for J; bases not matched to a gene: 8. Per the germline V gene, CDR1 is MNHEY and CDR2 is SVGAGI. CDR3 bases: TGTGCCAGCAGATCGAGACTAGCGGGAGGTGGCATTCAGTACTTC. Translating gives CASRSRLAGGGIQYF.

With regard to this clone: The junction does not match germline at one end; this may be a read error. The chain links TRBV7-7 to TRBJ2-2; 7 bases agree with TRBD1. The CDR3 is 14 amino acids. The V gene's germline CDR1 is SSHAT and CDR2 FNYEAQ (reference sequence). The CDR3 nucleotides read TGTGCTAGCAGCTCAGGGACAGACACCGGGGAGCTGTTTTTT. This encodes CASSSGTDTGELFF.

The rearrangement uses TRBV7-8 and TRBJ2-5, with a possible D match to TRBD1 (5 bases). The germline V gene has CDR1 SGHVS and CDR2 FQNEAQ. Trimming took 5 bases from V and 2 from J, leaving 9 bases between them. The CDR3 consists of 13 residues. CDR3 bases: TGTGCCAGCAGCACCCGACAGCAAGAGACCCAGTACTTC. As protein: CASSTRQQETQYF.

The rearrangement links TRBV2 to TRBJ1-1; possibly TRBD1 for D (5 bases). This CDR3 has 14 amino acids. Germline lookup yields CDR1 SNHLY and CDR2 FYNNEI. The V and J ends lost 7 bases and 6 bases respectively, with 18 bases between them. In nucleotides, the CDR3 is TGTGCCAGCACCGTGGACACCGTAGGGGCTGAAGCTTTCTTT. Translation: CASTVDTVGAEAFF.

Comments on this clone: This CDR3 fails to terminate in the conserved phenylalanine or tryptophan, so it likely reflects a read error. The limits of the CDR3 on the DNA are not certain, so only TCRdb's listed CDR3 is given. The V and J genes are TRBV5-1 and TRBJ2-7; the tabulated D call, TRBD1, remains unverified against the DNA. Both ends counted, the CDR3 spans 10 residues. Germline V gene sequence: CDR1 SGHRS, CDR2 YFSETQ. The CDR3 sequence is CASSLDGASL.

This clone came up once. V is TRBV19 and J is TRBJ1-5, with D maybe TRBD1 (5 bases). The V end was cut by 7 bases, the J end by 3 bases, with 16 bases between. CDR3 length equals 15 residues. The germline V gene has CDR1 LNHDA and CDR2 SQIVND (reference sequence). For the CDR3, the DNA is TGTGCCAGTAACCAGAAGGCGGGGCTCAATCAGCCCCAGCATTTT. Protein sequence: CASNQKAGLNQPQHF. The variable domain in full, completed from reference TRBV19 and TRBJ1-5, reads DGGITQSPKYLFRKEGQNVTLSCEQNLNHDAMYWYRQDPGQGLRLIYYSQIVNDFQKGDIAEGYSVSREKKESFPLTVTSAQKNPTAFYLCASNQKAGLNQPQHFGDGTRLSIL.

The chain couples TRBV27 to TRBJ2-2; tentative D call: TRBD1 (5 bases). From germline, CDR1 is MNHEY and CDR2 SMNVEV (reference sequence). The CDR3 loop spans 14 amino acids. Trimming stripped 5 bases from V and 4 bases from J, with 11 bases between. CDR3 sequence reads: CASSLGRGTGELFF. DNA of the CDR3: TGTGCCAGCAGTCTGGGTAGGGGCACCGGGGAGCTGTTTTTT.

The chain has TRBV4-1 and TRBJ1-1; D might be TRBD1 (6 bases). The CDR3 totals 18 residues. With 0 bases removed from V and 0 bases from J, the gap between germline ends came to 17 bases. CDR1 and CDR2 (germline): MGHRA, YSYEKL. The DNA for the CDR3 is TGCGCCAGCAGCCAAGATGTGGGAACGACAGGATTGAACACTGAAGCTTTCTTT. Its translation is CASSQDVGTTGLNTEAFF.

The rearrangement joins TRBV4-1 to TRBJ2-7; TRBD2 matches at 9 bases. The germline CDR1 and CDR2 sequences are MGHRA and YSYEKL. With V trimmed by 4 bases and J by 4 bases, 14 bases remained unmatched. This CDR3 region has 17 residues. This chain's CDR3 is CASSRRTSSGDNYEQYF. The CDR3 DNA sequence: TGCGCCAGCAGCCGGAGGACCTCTAGCGGGGATAATTACGAGCAGTACTTC.

This chain links TRBV2 with TRBJ1-5; perhaps TRBD1 as D (5 bases). Germline V gene data show CDR1 as SNHLY and CDR2 as FYNNEI. This CDR3 has 17 amino acids. The germline V and J ends were trimmed by 2 bases and 4 bases, with 18 bases remaining between them. Here the CDR3 reads CASSESFWPGRNQPQHF. The CDR3 region has the DNA TGTGCCAGCAGTGAATCTTTTTGGCCAGGGAGGAATCAGCCCCAGCATTTT.

V and J are TRBV30 and TRBJ1-6, with TRBD1 identical over 10 bases. CDR3 length: 14 residues. In germline, CDR1 is GTSNPN, CDR2 SVGIG (reference sequence). Losses at the gene ends were 8 bases for V and 5 bases for J; bases not matched to a gene: 6. CDR3 in DNA: TGTGCCGCGGGACAGGGGTTTCATAATTCACCCCTCCACTTT. This encodes CAAGQGFHNSPLHF.

V is TRBV11-3 and J is TRBJ1-1; no reliable D call. The length of the CDR3 is 14 residues. Between the trimmed V and J ends, which lost 1 base and 1 base, there was a span of 7 bases. CDR1 and CDR2 from the germline V gene are SGHNT and YENEEA. In nucleotides, the CDR3 is TGTGCCAGCAGCTTAGGGGCAGGGAACACTGAAGCTTTCTTT. Translation: CASSLGAGNTEAFF. Full variable domain (remainder filled in from reference TRBV11-3 and TRBJ1-1): EAGVVQSPRYKIIEKKQPVAFWCNPISGHNTLYWYLQNLGQGPELLIRYENEEAVDDSQLPKDRFSAERLKGVDSTLKIQPAELGDSAVYLCASSLGAGNTEAFFGQGTRLTVV.

This chain links TRBV6-1 with TRBJ1-5; unclear D gene. Germline-derived CDR1 and CDR2 are MNHNS and SASEGT. V lost 3 bases and J lost 0, with 6 bases in between. CDR3 length equals 14 residues. The CDR3 region has the DNA TGTGCCAGCAGTGACAGAAATAGCAATCAGCCCCAGCATTTT. It is translated as CASSDRNSNQPQHF.

The chain is built from TRBV5-1 and TRBJ2-1; the match to TRBD1 covers 7 bases. The CDR3 is made up of 16 amino acids. The V gene end was trimmed by 4 bases and the J gene end by 6 bases; junction bases not matched to a gene: 13. Germline V CDR1 and CDR2: SGHRS, YFSETQ. The DNA of the CDR3 is TGCGCCAGCAGCACCTACAGGGGCCCCCCCATCAATGAGCAGTTCTTC. Amino acids: CASSTYRGPPINEQFF. Drawing the rest from reference TRBV5-1 and TRBJ2-1, the complete variable domain is KAGVTQTPRYLIKTRGQQVTLSCSPISGHRSVSWYQQTPGQGLQFLFEYFSETQRNKGNFPGRFSGRQFSNSRSEMNVSTLELGDSALYLCASSTYRGPPINEQFFGPGTRLTVL.

CDR3 amino acids: CASSQILDRGRTPLHF. The CDR3 region has the DNA TGTGCCAGCAGCCAAATTCTGGACAGGGGGCGGACACCCCTCCACTTT. The chain combines TRBV16 with TRBJ1-6; TRBD1 aligns across 11 bases. The germline CDR1 and CDR2 sequences are KGHSY and FQNENV. With 2 bases clipped from V and 11 bases from J, the junction kept 8 bases outside the gene matches. The CDR3 is 16 residues long.

This chain's CDR3 is CASSVEGAGGPGGTDTQYF. CDR3 DNA: TGTGCCAGCAGCGTAGAGGGAGCGGGAGGGCCCGGGGGGACAGATACGCAGTATTTT. J is TRBJ2-3 and V is TRBV9; 10 bases align to TRBD2. In germline, CDR1 is SGDLS, CDR2 YYNGEE. There are 19 residues in the CDR3. The trim removed 0 bases at V and 3 bases at J, leaving 13 bases unmatched.

The chain couples TRBV5-1 to TRBJ1-5; possible D gene TRBD1, 6 bases. Trimming left V 1 base short and J 7 bases short, with 15 bases between. The CDR3 covers 15 residues. The germline CDR1 and CDR2 sequences are SGHRS and YFSETQ. CDR3 amino acids: CASSLNSQGGQPQHF. In DNA form, the CDR3 reads TGCGCCAGCAGCTTGAATTCACAGGGTGGCCAGCCCCAGCATTTT.

The chain uses TRBV19 and TRBJ1-1, with D perhaps TRBD1 (6 bases). The CDR3 has 15 residues. CDR1 and CDR2 (germline): LNHDA, SQIVND (reference sequence). V lost 5 bases to trimming and J lost 1 base, with 14 bases between them. The CDR3 sequence is CASSPLDRKNTEAFF. The CDR3 DNA reads as TGTGCCAGTAGTCCCCTCGACAGGAAGAACACTGAAGCTTTCTTT.

The chain couples TRBV6-1 to TRBJ2-3; no firm D call. Germline lookup yields CDR1 MNHNS and CDR2 SASEGT. V was clipped by 5 bases and J by 2 bases, with 8 bases between them. This CDR3 contains 13 residues. CDR3 sequence (DNA): TGTGCCAGCAGTTTAGACATCACAGATACGCAGTATTTT. Translated, it gives CASSLDITDTQYF.

As regards this clone: One end of the junction fails to match germline, which may point to a read error. The CDR3, as DNA: TGTGCCAGCGGTTTGCTCGAGAGATTGGGCACAGATACGCAGTATTTT. Its translation is CASGLLERLGTDTQYF. The chain is built from TRBV28 and TRBJ2-3; the D is unclear. There are 16 residues in the CDR3. Per the germline V gene, CDR1 is MDHEN and CDR2 is SYDVKM.